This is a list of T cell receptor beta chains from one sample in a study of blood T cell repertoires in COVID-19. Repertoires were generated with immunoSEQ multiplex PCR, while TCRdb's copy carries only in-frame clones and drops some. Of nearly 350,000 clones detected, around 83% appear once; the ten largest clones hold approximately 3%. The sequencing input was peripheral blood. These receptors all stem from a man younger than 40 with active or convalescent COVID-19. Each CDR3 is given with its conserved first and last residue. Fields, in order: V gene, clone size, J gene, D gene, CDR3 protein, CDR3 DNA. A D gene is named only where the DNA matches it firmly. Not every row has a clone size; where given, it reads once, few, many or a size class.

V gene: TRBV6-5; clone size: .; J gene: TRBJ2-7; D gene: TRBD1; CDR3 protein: CASSIIYRGDYEQYF; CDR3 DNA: TGTGCCAGCAGTATAATTTACAGGGGTGACTACGAGCAGTACTTC
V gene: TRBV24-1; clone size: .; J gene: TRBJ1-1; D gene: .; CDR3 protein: CATSRRGEAEAFF; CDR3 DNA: TGTGCCACCAGTCGCCGGGGGGAAGCTGAAGCTTTCTTT
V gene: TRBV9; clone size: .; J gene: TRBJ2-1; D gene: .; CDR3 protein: CASTPGGVRHNEQFF; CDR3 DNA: TGTGCCAGCACCCCGGGGGGCGTTAGGCACAATGAGCAGTTCTTC
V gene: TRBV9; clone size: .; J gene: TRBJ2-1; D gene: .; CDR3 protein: CASSHNRGASYNEQFF; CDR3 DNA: TGTGCCAGCAGCCACAATCGGGGAGCCTCCTACAATGAGCAGTTCTTC
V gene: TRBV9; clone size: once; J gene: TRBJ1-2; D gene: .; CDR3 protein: CASSPEGVVPNRYGYTF; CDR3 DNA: TGTGCCAGCAGCCCCGAGGGGGTGGTGCCCAATCGGTATGGCTACACCTTC
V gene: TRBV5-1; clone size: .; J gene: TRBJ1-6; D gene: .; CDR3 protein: CASSLPRDNSPLHF; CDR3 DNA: TGCGCCAGCAGCTTGCCACGAGATAATTCACCCCTCCACTTT
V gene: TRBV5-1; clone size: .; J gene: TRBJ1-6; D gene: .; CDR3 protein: CASQQGGNSPLHF; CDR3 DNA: TGCGCCAGCCAACAGGGCGGGAATTCACCCCTCCACTTT
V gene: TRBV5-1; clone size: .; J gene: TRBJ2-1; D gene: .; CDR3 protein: CASSLGASQYNEQFF; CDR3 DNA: TGCGCCAGCAGCTTGGGGGCTAGCCAATACAATGAGCAGTTCTTC
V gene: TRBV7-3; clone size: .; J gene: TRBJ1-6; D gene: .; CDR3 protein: CASSLQGHLSPLHF; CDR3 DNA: TGTGCCAGCAGCTTACAGGGACATCTTTCACCCCTCCACTTT
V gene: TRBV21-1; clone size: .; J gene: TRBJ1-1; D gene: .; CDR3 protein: CASSQPGQGDGTEAFF; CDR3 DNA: TGTGCCAGCAGTCAGCCGGGACAGGGGGACGGAACTGAAGCTTTCTTT
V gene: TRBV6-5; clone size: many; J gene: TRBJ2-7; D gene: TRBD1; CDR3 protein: CARIQGADEQYF; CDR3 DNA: TGTGCCAGGATACAGGGGGCGGACGAGCAGTACTTC
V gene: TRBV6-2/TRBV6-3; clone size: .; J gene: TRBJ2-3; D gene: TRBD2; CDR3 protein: CASSYPSGGAEDTQYF; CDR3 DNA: TGTGCCAGCAGTTACCCCAGCGGGGGGGCTGAAGATACGCAGTATTTT
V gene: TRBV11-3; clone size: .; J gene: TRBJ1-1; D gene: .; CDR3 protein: CASSLTGMNTEAFF; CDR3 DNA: TGTGCCAGCAGCTTAACAGGCATGAACACTGAAGCTTTCTTT
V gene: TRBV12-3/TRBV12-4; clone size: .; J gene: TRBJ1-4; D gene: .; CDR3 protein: CASTLGGEKLFF; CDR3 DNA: TGTGCCAGCACCTTGGGGGGAGAAAAACTGTTTTTT
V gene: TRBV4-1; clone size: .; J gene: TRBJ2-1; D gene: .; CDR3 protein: CASSQGYNNEQFF; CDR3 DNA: TGCGCCAGCAGCCAGGGCTATAACAATGAGCAGTTCTTC
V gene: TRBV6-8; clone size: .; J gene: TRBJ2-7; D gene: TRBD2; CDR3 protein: CASRQLAGGSYEQYF; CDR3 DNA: TGTGCCAGCAGGCAACTAGCGGGCGGTTCCTACGAGCAGTACTTC
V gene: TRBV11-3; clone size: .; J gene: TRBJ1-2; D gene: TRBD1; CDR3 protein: CASTLRTGDGYTF; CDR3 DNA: TGTGCCAGCACGCTAAGGACAGGAGATGGCTACACCTTC
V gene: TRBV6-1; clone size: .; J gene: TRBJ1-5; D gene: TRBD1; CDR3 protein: CASSETGLSNQPQHF; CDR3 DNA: TGTGCCAGCAGTGAGACAGGGTTGAGCAATCAGCCCCAGCATTTT
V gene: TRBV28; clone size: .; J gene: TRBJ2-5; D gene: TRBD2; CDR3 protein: CASSPRLAGETQYF; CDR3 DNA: TGTGCCAGCAGTCCGAGACTAGCGGGAGAGACCCAGTACTTC
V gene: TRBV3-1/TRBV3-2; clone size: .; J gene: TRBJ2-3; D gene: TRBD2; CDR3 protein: CASSHAGLADSTDTQYF; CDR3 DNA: TGTGCCAGCAGCCACGCGGGACTAGCCGATAGCACAGATACGCAGTATTTT
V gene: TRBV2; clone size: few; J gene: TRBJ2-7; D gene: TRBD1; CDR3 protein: CASSVPGQGSYEQYF; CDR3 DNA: TGTGCCAGCAGTGTCCCCGGACAGGGGTCCTACGAGCAGTACTTC
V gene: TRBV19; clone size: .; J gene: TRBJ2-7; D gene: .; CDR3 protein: CASSQGLGGYEQYF; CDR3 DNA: TGTGCCAGTAGCCAGGGGCTAGGTGGCTACGAGCAGTACTTC
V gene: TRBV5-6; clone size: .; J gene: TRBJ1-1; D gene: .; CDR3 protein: CASSLNGDLETEAFF; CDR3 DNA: TGTGCCAGCAGCTTGAACGGGGATTTGGAGACTGAAGCTTTCTTT
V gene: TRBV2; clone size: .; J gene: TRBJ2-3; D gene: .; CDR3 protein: CASSVTFRDTQYF; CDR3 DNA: TGTGCCAGCAGCGTAACATTCAGGGATACGCAGTATTTT
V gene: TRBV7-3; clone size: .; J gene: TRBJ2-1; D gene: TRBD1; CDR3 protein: CASSFDRGHEQFF; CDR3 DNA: TGTGCCAGCAGCTTTGACAGGGGGCATGAGCAGTTCTTC
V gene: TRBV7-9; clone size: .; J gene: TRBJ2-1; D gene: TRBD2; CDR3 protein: CASSPSGRAGEQFF; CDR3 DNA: TGTGCCAGCAGCCCTAGCGGGAGGGCAGGTGAGCAGTTCTTC
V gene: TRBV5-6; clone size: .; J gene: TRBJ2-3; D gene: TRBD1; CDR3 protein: CASSPGQFTDTQYF; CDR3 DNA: TGTGCCAGCAGCCCGGGACAGTTCACAGATACGCAGTATTTT
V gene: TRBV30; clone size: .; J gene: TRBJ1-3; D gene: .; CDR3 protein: CAWSALSGNTIYF; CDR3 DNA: TGTGCCTGGAGTGCCCTTTCTGGAAACACCATATATTTT
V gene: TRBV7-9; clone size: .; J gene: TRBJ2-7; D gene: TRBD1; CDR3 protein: CASSILGGQRSYEQYF; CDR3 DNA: TGTGCCAGCAGCATCTTAGGGGGCCAGAGGTCCTACGAGCAGTACTTC
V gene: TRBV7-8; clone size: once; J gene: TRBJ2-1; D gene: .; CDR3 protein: CASSQRGNYNEQFF; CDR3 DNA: TGTGCCAGCAGCCAGAGGGGGAACTACAATGAGCAGTTCTTC
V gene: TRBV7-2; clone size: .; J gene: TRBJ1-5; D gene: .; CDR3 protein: CASSSKTGWVNQPQHF; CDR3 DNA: TGTGCCAGCAGCTCCAAGACAGGTTGGGTCAATCAGCCCCAGCATTTT